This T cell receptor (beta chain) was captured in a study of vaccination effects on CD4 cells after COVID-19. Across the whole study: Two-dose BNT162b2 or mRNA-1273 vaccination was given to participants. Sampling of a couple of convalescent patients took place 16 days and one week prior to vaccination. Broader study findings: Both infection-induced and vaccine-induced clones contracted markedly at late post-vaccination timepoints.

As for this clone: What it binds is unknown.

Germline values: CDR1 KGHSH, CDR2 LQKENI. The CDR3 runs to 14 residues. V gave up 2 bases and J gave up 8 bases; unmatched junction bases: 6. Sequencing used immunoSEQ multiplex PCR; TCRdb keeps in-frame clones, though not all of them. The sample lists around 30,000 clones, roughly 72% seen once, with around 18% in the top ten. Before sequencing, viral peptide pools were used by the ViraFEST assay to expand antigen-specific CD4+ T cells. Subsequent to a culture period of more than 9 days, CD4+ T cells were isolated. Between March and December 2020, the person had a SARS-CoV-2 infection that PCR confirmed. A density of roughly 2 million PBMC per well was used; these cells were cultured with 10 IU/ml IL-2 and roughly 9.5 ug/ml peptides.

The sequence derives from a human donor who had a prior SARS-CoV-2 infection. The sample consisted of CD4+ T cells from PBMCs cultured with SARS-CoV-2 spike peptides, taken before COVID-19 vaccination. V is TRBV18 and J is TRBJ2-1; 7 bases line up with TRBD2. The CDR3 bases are TGTGCCAGCTCACCAACCCAGCGGGACCATGAGCAGTTCTTC. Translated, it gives CASSPTQRDHEQFF.